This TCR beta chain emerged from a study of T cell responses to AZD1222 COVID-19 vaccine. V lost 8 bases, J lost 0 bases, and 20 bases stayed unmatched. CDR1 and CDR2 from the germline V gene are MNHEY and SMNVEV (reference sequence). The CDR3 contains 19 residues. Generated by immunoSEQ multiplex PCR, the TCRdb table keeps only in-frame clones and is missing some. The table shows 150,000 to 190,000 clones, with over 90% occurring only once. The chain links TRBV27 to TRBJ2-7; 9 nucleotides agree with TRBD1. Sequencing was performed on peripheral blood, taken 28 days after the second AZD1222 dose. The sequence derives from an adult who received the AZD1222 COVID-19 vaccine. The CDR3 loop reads CASGNLGTGYRLSSYEQYF. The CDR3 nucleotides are TGTGCCAGCGGCAACCTCGGGACAGGGTACCGTTTGAGCTCCTACGAGCAGTACTTC.